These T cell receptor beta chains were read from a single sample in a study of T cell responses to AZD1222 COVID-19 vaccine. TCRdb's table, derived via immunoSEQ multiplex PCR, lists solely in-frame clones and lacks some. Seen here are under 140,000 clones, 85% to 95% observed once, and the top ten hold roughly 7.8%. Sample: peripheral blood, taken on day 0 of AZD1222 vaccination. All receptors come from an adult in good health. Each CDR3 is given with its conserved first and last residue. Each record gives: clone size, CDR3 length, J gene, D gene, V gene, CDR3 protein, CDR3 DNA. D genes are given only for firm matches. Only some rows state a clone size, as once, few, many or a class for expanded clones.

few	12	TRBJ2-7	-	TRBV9	CASSPGEREQYF	TGTGCCAGCAGCCCCGGGGAGCGGGAGCAGTACTTC
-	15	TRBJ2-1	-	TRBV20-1	CSASRPRSSYNEQFF	TGCAGTGCTAGTCGGCCCCGAAGCTCCTACAATGAGCAGTTCTTC
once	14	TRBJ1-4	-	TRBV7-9	CASSLAGPNEKLFF	TGTGCCAGCAGCTTAGCAGGACCTAATGAAAAACTGTTTTTT
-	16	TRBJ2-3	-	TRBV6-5	CASSYSRAPSTDTQYF	TGTGCCAGCAGTTACTCGAGGGCACCTAGCACAGATACGCAGTATTTT
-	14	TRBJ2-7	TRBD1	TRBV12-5	CASALDRGFYEQYF	TGTGCTAGTGCCCTGGACAGGGGATTCTACGAGCAGTACTTC
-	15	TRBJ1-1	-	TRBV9	CASSVDGSGGTEAFF	TGTGCCAGCAGCGTAGATGGATCCGGTGGCACTGAAGCTTTCTTT
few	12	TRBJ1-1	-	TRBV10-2	CASSESGTEAFF	TGCGCCAGCAGTGAGTCCGGAACTGAAGCTTTCTTT
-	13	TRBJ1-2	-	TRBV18	CASSLKDNYGYTF	TGTGCCAGCTCACTAAAGGACAACTATGGCTACACCTTC
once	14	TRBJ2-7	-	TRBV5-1	CASSYHREPYEQYF	TGCGCCAGCAGCTACCACAGGGAGCCCTACGAGCAGTACTTC
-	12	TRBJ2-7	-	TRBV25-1	CASTPGWDEQYF	TGTGCCAGCACACCAGGGTGGGACGAGCAGTACTTC
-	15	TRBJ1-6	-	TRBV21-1	CASSEGTGYNSPLHF	TGTGCCAGCAGCGAGGGGACAGGGTATAATTCACCCCTCCACTTT
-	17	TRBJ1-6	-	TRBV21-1	CASLKRLVDRYNSPLHF	TGTGCCAGCTTAAAACGACTCGTCGACAGGTACAATTCACCCCTCCACTTT
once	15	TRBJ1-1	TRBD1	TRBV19	CASSIGTGANTEAFF	TGTGCCAGTAGTATAGGGACAGGGGCGAACACTGAAGCTTTCTTT
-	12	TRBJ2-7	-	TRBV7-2	CASSSVGDEQYF	TGTGCCAGCAGCTCCGTGGGGGACGAGCAGTACTTC
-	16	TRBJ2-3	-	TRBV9	CASSVEGGGGTDTQYF	TGTGCCAGCAGCGTAGAAGGTGGCGGGGGCACAGATACGCAGTATTTT
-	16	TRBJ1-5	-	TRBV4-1	CASSQGLGWSNQPQHF	TGCGCCAGCAGCCAAGGACTGGGTTGGAGCAATCAGCCCCAGCATTTT
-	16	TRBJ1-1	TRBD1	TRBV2	CASRSDRSSMNTEAFF	TGTGCCAGCAGGTCGGACAGGTCGAGTATGAACACTGAAGCTTTCTTT
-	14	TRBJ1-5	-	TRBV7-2	CASSLGAQNQPQHF	TGTGCCAGCAGCTTAGGGGCTCAGAATCAGCCCCAGCATTTT
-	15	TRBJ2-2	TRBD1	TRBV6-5	CATRPGQTNTGELFF	TGTGCCACCAGACCGGGACAGACAAACACCGGGGAGCTGTTTTTT
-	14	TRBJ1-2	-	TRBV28	CASSPPTVGYGYTF	TGTGCCAGCAGTCCCCCGACAGTTGGCTATGGCTACACCTTC
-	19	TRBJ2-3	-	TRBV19	CASSKVGQGSGRASDTQYF	TGTGCCAGTAGTAAGGTCGGTCAGGGTTCCGGACGCGCATCCGATACGCAGTATTTT
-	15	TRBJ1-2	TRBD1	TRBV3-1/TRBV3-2	CASSSQQGSGYGYTF	TGTGCCAGCAGCTCTCAACAGGGGAGTGGTTATGGCTACACCTTC
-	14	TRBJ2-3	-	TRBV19	CASSSPGSTDTQYF	TGTGCCAGTAGTAGCCCCGGGTCCACAGATACGCAGTATTTT
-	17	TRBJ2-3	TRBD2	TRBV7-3	CASSPRAGGPRTDTQYF	TGTGCCAGCAGCCCAAGGGCGGGGGGGCCTCGAACAGATACGCAGTATTTT
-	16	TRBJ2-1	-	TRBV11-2	CASSLEWAARYNEQFF	TGTGCCAGCAGCTTAGAATGGGCAGCCAGGTACAATGAGCAGTTCTTC
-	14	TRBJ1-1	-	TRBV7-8	CASSFREEGTEAFF	TGTGCCAGCAGCTTTAGGGAGGAGGGGACTGAAGCTTTCTTT
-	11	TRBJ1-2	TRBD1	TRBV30	CAWRGQRGYTF	TGTGCCTGGAGGGGACAGCGCGGCTACACCTTC
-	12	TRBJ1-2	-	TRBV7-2	CASSLTGRGYTF	TGTGCCAGCAGCTTAACAGGGCGAGGCTACACCTTC
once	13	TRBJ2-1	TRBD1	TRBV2	CASRGTGDNEQFF	TGTGCCAGCAGGGGGACAGGGGATAATGAGCAGTTCTTC
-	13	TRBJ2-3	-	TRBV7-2	CASSLDSTDTQYF	TGTGCCAGCAGCTTAGATTCCACAGATACGCAGTATTTT
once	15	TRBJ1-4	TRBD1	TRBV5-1	CASSSTGGAGEKLFF	TGCGCCAGCAGCTCGACAGGGGGCGCTGGGGAAAAACTGTTTTTT
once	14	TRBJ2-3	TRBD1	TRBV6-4	CAPTRDRGTDTQYF	TGTGCCCCAACGCGGGACAGGGGCACAGATACGCAGTATTTT
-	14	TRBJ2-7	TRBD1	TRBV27	CASSWTGSTHEQYF	TGTGCCAGCAGTTGGACAGGGTCTACCCACGAGCAGTACTTC
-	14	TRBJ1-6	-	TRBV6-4	CASNTGYYNSPLHF	TGTGCCAGCAATACCGGGTATTATAATTCACCCCTCCACTTT
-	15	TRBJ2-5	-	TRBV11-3	CASSLLGAKQETQYF	TGTGCCAGCAGCTTACTTGGAGCGAAACAAGAGACCCAGTACTTC
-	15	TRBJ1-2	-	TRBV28	CASSQPGVVNYGYTF	TGTGCCAGCAGCCAGCCAGGGGTTGTTAACTATGGCTACACCTTC
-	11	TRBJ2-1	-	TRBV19	CATGGGNEQFF	TGTGCCACCGGTGGGGGGAATGAGCAGTTCTTC
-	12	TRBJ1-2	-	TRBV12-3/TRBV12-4	CASSRRGDGYTF	TGTGCCAGCAGTCGGAGGGGAGATGGCTACACCTTC
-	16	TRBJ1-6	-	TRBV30	CAWSQGISSYNSPLHF	TGTGCCTGGAGTCAGGGGATCAGCTCCTATAATTCACCCCTCCACTTT
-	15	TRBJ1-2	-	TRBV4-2	CASSQGRGSNYGYTF	TGTGCCAGCAGCCAAGGTCGCGGATCTAACTATGGCTACACCTTC
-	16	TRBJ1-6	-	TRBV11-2	CASRRQESSYNSPLHF	TGTGCCAGCAGGAGACAGGAAAGCTCCTATAATTCACCCCTCCACTTT
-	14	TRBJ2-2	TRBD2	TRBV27	CASSLAGVSGELFF	TGTGCCAGCAGTCTAGCGGGGGTGAGCGGGGAGCTGTTTTTT
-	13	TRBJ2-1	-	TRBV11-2	CASSLEQVYEQFF	TGTGCCAGCAGCTTAGAGCAGGTCTATGAGCAGTTCTTC
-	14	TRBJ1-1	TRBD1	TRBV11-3	CASSLVRGRTEAFF	TGTGCCAGCAGCTTAGTCAGGGGGAGGACTGAAGCTTTCTTT
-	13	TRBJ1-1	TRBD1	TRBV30	CAWSSGQSGEAFF	TGTGCCTGGAGTTCGGGACAGAGCGGTGAAGCTTTCTTT
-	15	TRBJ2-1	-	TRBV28	CASLRGAGQYNEQFF	TGTGCCAGCCTCAGGGGGGCGGGCCAGTACAATGAGCAGTTCTTC
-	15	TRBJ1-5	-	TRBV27	CASSSFFSSNQPQHF	TGTGCCAGCAGTTCCTTTTTCAGCTCCAATCAGCCCCAGCATTTT
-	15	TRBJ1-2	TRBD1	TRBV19	CASSPTDRGDYGYTF	TGTGCCAGTAGTCCAACGGACAGGGGGGACTATGGCTACACCTTC
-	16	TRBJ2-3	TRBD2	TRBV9	CASSVEIQRGVDTQYF	TGTGCCAGCAGCGTAGAGATCCAGCGGGGAGTAGATACGCAGTATTTT